The 27 T cell receptor beta chains presented below share a single source sample, sequenced in a study of regulatory T cells in long-lasting Graves disease. In building TCR beta libraries, iRepertoire HTBI primers were used together with Arm-PCR of CDR3 regions. MiXCR, applied by TCRdb to the multiplex PCR reads, yields one record per CDR3 protein. The table has 420,000 or so distinct CDR3 sequences, roughly a quarter seen once. Stated time point: persistent/refractory GD, antithyroid drugs over 5 years with positive TRAb. RNA from PBMCs was the source of the TCR library. The sequencing here drew on peripheral blood mononuclear cells (PBMCs), taken when the disease was refractory, from a patient treated with antithyroid drugs. Receptors were obtained from a female donor with Graves disease.

For this clonotype: A read error may produce the germline difference seen at one junction end. The chain couples TRBV29-1 to TRBJ1-1; D is perhaps TRBD1 (6 bases). This CDR3 contains 13 residues. Germline values: CDR1 SQVTM, CDR2 ANQGSEA. DNA of the CDR3: TGCAGCGCCATAATCGGACAGTACACTGGAGCTTTCTTT. As protein: CSAIIGQYTGAFF.

The CDR3 loop reads CASSISTVMNTEAFF. DNA for the CDR3: TGTGCCAGTAGTATCTCGACAGTTATGAACACTGAAGCTTTCTTT. The chain links TRBV19 to TRBJ1-1, with D maybe TRBD1 (5 bases). Germline V lookup: CDR1 LNHDA, CDR2 SQIVND (reference sequence). This CDR3 region has 15 residues. V was cut by 3 bases and J by 0 bases, with 11 bases left in between.

Only a few counts were recorded for this clonotype. The chain couples TRBV5-1 to TRBJ1-2; 8 nucleotides agree with TRBD1. With 6 bases clipped from V and 8 bases from J, the junction kept 12 bases outside the gene matches. This CDR3 has 14 amino acids. Germline V gene lookup returns CDR1 SGHRS and CDR2 YFSETQ. Here the CDR3 reads CASKMDRAAWGYTF. The DNA for the CDR3 is TGCGCCAGCAAAATGGACAGGGCCGCGTGGGGCTACACCTTC.

On this clonotype itself: A much larger clonotype is one base distant, so this may be a read error. This CDR3 fails to terminate in the conserved phenylalanine or tryptophan, so it likely reflects a read error. The V call is TRBV2, the J call TRBJ1-1; tentative D call: TRBD1 (5 bases). Germline loops: CDR1 SNHLY, CDR2 FYNNEI. V dropped 4 bases and J dropped 3 bases, with 9 bases sitting between them. This CDR3 has 13 residues. Written as DNA, the CDR3 is TGTGCCAGCAGTGCAGACAGCTACACTGAAGCTTTCCTT. Translation gives CASSADSYTEAFL.

This chain links TRBV7-2 with TRBJ2-7; 11 bases agree with TRBD2. Germline values: CDR1 SGHTA, CDR2 FQGNSA. The CDR3 is 14 amino acids. The trim removed 5 bases at V and 4 bases at J, leaving 4 bases unmatched. This CDR3 reads CASSPGLAVYEQYF. As DNA, the CDR3 is TGTGCCAGCAGCCCGGGACTAGCGGTGTACGAGCAGTACTTC.

This clonotype was counted only a few times. V and J are TRBV6-2 or TRBV6-3 and TRBJ2-5, with no clear D. With the DNA end fitting TRBJ2-1 better, the J assignment may be wrong. The CDR3 extends over 11 amino acids. In germline, CDR1 is MNHEY, CDR2 SVGEGT. CDR3 sequence (DNA): TGTGCCAGCAGTTACGGAGAGAAGCAGTTCTTC. This codes for CASSYGEKQFF.

This clonotype occurred many times. The chain couples TRBV6-1 to TRBJ2-7; D uncertain. The CDR3 is 10 residues long. Germline V gives CDR1 MNHNS, CDR2 SASEGT. V lost 10 bases to trimming and J lost 6 bases, with 10 bases between them. The CDR3 sequence: CATAHGEQYF. In DNA, the CDR3 is TGTGCCACTGCACACGGCGAGCAGTACTTC.

This clonotype was seen a handful of times. DNA of the CDR3: TGTGCCAGCAGCTTGGTACCCGGAAGAGACACTGAAGCTTTCTTT. It translates to CASSLVPGRDTEAFF. The J gene is TRBJ1-1, the V gene TRBV5-5; D call uncertain. Germline CDR1 and CDR2: SGHKS and YYEKEE (reference sequence). This CDR3 has 15 amino acids. The V gene lost 0 bases and the J gene lost 3 bases, with 12 bases spanning the gap. The complete variable domain, with remaining parts taken from reference TRBV5-5 and TRBJ1-1, reads DAGVTQSPTHLIKTRGQQVTLRCSPISGHKSVSWYQQVLGQGPQFIFQYYEKEERGRGNFPDRFSARQFPNYSSELNVNALLLGDSALYLCASSLVPGRDTEAFFGQGTRLTVV.

The chain joins TRBV7-2 to TRBJ2-5, with D tentatively TRBD2 (5 bases). The CDR3 is made up of 14 amino acids. V lost 4 bases and J 2 bases, leaving 11 bases between the germline ends. Germline CDR1 reads SGHTA; CDR2 reads FQGNSA. The CDR3 region is CASSSVWEQETQYF. CDR3 in DNA: TGTGCCAGCAGCTCGGTCTGGGAGCAAGAGACCCAGTACTTC.

This rearrangement joins TRBV5-1 to TRBJ2-1, with 11 bases that match TRBD2. Germline CDR1 SGHRS, CDR2 YFSETQ. This CDR3 comprises 18 residues. Trimming took 0 bases from V and 5 from J; bases not matched to a gene: 10. The CDR3 reads CASSLADRGLAANNEQFF. DNA for the CDR3: TGCGCCAGCAGCTTGGCGGACAGGGGACTAGCGGCGAACAATGAGCAGTTCTTC. The variable domain in full, completed from reference TRBV5-1 and TRBJ2-1, reads KAGVTQTPRYLIKTRGQQVTLSCSPISGHRSVSWYQQTPGQGLQFLFEYFSETQRNKGNFPGRFSGRQFSNSRSEMNVSTLELGDSALYLCASSLADRGLAANNEQFFGPGTRLTVL.

This clonotype appeared a few times. V is TRBV24-1 and J is TRBJ2-2, with a possible D match to TRBD1 (6 bases). The CDR3 covers 13 residues. Germline CDR1 reads KGHDR; CDR2 reads SFDVKD. Trimming pared 7 bases from V and 5 bases from J, leaving 10 bases between. The CDR3 loop reads CATRETGTGELFF. The CDR3 DNA is TGTGCCACCAGGGAAACAGGGACCGGGGAGCTGTTTTTT.

The sample holds a few counts of this clonotype. The junction departs from the called germline gene at one end, perhaps through a read error. The genes are TRBV7-6 and TRBJ2-7, with unresolved D. Looked up from germline, CDR1 is SGHVS and CDR2 is FNYEAQ. This CDR3 has 9 residues. CDR3: CASSLVSDF. Here the CDR3 DNA reads TGTGCCAGCAGCTTAGTTTCCGACTTC.

The V and J genes are TRBV6-2 or TRBV6-3 and TRBJ1-2; tentatively, D is TRBD1 (5 bases). CDR3 length equals 16 residues. Germline-derived CDR1 and CDR2 are MNHEY and SVGEGT. Trimming removed 2 bases from V and 4 bases from J, with 17 bases in between. In DNA form, the CDR3 reads TGTGCCAGCAGTTACGTCCTCCTGGGGGGGGTCTATGGCTACACCTTC. It translates to CASSYVLLGGVYGYTF.

Concerning this clonotype: The CDR3 does not end in the conserved phenylalanine or tryptophan, so this is likely a read error. V gene TRBV12-3 or TRBV12-4 combines with J gene TRBJ1-6; 7 nucleotides agree with TRBD1. J gave up 4 bases and V 3 bases, and 9 bases lay outside the gene matches. This CDR3 comprises 17 residues. The CDR3 nucleotides read TGTGCCAGCAGTTTGGGGACAGTGGGGGGATATAATTCACCCCTCCACCTT. It specifies CASSLGTVGGYNSPLHL.

The V and J genes are TRBV5-1 and TRBJ2-7; D gene uncertain. Trimming pared 4 bases from V and 7 bases from J, leaving 27 bases between. CDR3 length: 17 amino acids. Germline V CDR1 and CDR2: SGHRS, YFSETQ. CDR3 loop: CASSGPPGPRNVREQYF. For the CDR3, the DNA is TGCGCCAGCAGCGGGCCTCCGGGTCCTAGAAATGTTCGAGAGCAGTACTTC.

Ten or more counts support this clonotype. The genes are TRBV2 and TRBJ1-1; a weak D match, TRBD1 (5 bases). Trimming took 6 bases from V and 0 from J, leaving 11 bases between them. CDR1 is SNHLY and CDR2 is FYNNEI in the germline V gene. The CDR3 runs to 14 residues. CDR3 DNA sequence: TGTGCCAGCAGAGATGGACATATGAACACTGAAGCTTTCTTT. Its translation is CASRDGHMNTEAFF. Using reference TRBV2 and TRBJ1-1 for the parts outside the CDR3, the full variable domain is EPEVTQTPSHQVTQMGQEVILRCVPISNHLYFYWYRQILGQKVEFLVSFYNNEISEKSEIFDDQFSVERPDGSNFTLKIRSTKLEDSAMYFCASRDGHMNTEAFFGQGTRLTVV.

This clonotype appeared many times. The rearrangement links TRBV11-2 to TRBJ2-5; D perhaps matches TRBD1 (5 bases). Trimming removed 1 base at V and 2 bases at J, with 11 bases between. CDR3 length equals 15 residues. Germline V CDR1 and CDR2: SGHAT, FQNNGV. The CDR3 DNA reads as TGTGCCAGCAGCTTAGGCCAGGGAAGACAAGAGACCCAGTACTTC. Translation gives CASSLGQGRQETQYF. The full variable domain, with the rest looked up from reference TRBV11-2 and TRBJ2-5, is EAGVAQSPRYKIIEKRQSVAFWCNPISGHATLYWYQQILGQGPKLLIQFQNNGVVDDSQLPKDRFSAERLKGVDSTLKIQPAKLEDSAVYLCASSLGQGRQETQYFGPGTRLLVL.

The chain recombines TRBV6-2 or TRBV6-3 with TRBJ2-2; D may correspond to TRBD1 or TRBD2 (6 bases each). The CDR3 runs 17 residues. Germline CDR1 reads MNHEY; CDR2 reads SVGEGT. V lost 2 bases to trimming and J lost 5 bases, with 18 bases between them. The CDR3 here is CASSYPTGAVFTGELFF. CDR3 in DNA: TGTGCCAGCAGTTACCCGACGGGGGCGGTTTTTACCGGGGAGCTGTTTTTT.

This clonotype showed up many times. The CDR3 loop is CASRGDSSGTQYF. The CDR3 DNA sequence: TGTGCCAGCAGAGGGGACAGTAGTGGGACCCAGTACTTC. V gene TRBV2 combines with J gene TRBJ2-5; 7 bases align to TRBD1. The germline V gene encodes CDR1 SNHLY and CDR2 FYNNEI. The J segment lost 7 bases and the V segment lost 6 bases, leaving 8 bases of the junction unmatched. The CDR3 consists of 13 residues.

This chain joins TRBV20-1 and TRBJ2-1; 11 bases are a match to TRBD2. Germline-derived CDR1 and CDR2 are DFQATT and SNEGSKA (reference sequence). V gave up 5 bases and J gave up 8 bases; unmatched junction bases: 8. The CDR3 has 14 amino acids. The CDR3 region is CSAPALAGGDEQFF. The CDR3 nucleotides are TGCAGTGCTCCAGCCCTAGCGGGAGGCGATGAGCAGTTCTTC.

This clonotype occurred many times. This chain uses TRBV2 with TRBJ2-3, with 7 bases aligning to TRBD1. CDR1 is SNHLY, CDR2 FYNNEI, per germline. The J segment lost 1 base and the V segment lost 3 bases, leaving 4 bases of the junction unmatched. The CDR3 contains 15 residues. The CDR3 region has the DNA TGTGCCAGCAGTGAGACCGGGACAGGCACAGATACGCAGTATTTT. Amino acids: CASSETGTGTDTQYF.

This chain uses TRBV28 with TRBJ2-4, with TRBD2 matching 9 bases. J was trimmed by 2 bases and V by 3 bases; bases with no gene match: 2. CDR1 is MDHEN and CDR2 is SYDVKM in the germline V gene. The CDR3 has 15 residues. CDR3 in amino acids: CASSLPSGTKNIQYF. The CDR3, as DNA: TGTGCCAGCAGTTTGCCTAGCGGGACCAAAAACATTCAGTACTTC.

This clonotype was recorded once. This sequence joins TRBV7-2 and TRBJ2-5; D is perhaps TRBD1 or TRBD2 (6 bases each). From germline, CDR1 is SGHTA and CDR2 FQGNSA. The ends were cut back, 8 bases at V and 5 bases at J, with 21 bases in the middle. CDR3 length equals 15 residues. Here the CDR3 DNA reads TGTGCCAGCGGCGAAACGTGGGGGGCGGGGGAGACCCAGTACTTC. This translates into CASGETWGAGETQYF.

This chain connects TRBV5-1 to TRBJ1-2; 11 bases are a match to TRBD1. V was pared by 4 bases and J by 7 bases, with 9 bases of the junction left unmatched. Germline CDR1 and CDR2: SGHRS and YFSETQ. This CDR3 has 15 amino acids. CDR3 in amino acids: CASSESGTGGIGYTF. The CDR3 DNA reads as TGCGCCAGCAGCGAATCCGGGACAGGGGGTATTGGCTACACCTTC.

V and J are TRBV7-6 and TRBJ2-1; maybe TRBD2 (6 bases). V dropped 2 bases and J dropped 0 bases, with 8 bases sitting between them. Germline V CDR1 and CDR2: SGHVS, FNYEAQ. CDR3 length: 15 residues. The chain's CDR3 is CASSLSSASYNEQFF. Here the CDR3 DNA reads TGTGCCAGCAGCTTATCTAGCGCCTCCTACAATGAGCAGTTCTTC.

Details on this clonotype: A clone one base away is much larger, so this may be a read error. The chain has TRBV7-9 and TRBJ1-1; D remains unclear. V was shortened by 5 bases and J by 8 bases, with 15 bases between the two germline ends. This CDR3 is 13 amino acids long. CDR1 and CDR2 from the germline V gene are SEHNR and FQNEAQ (reference sequence). The chain's CDR3 is CASSARRQVEAFF. The CDR3 region has the DNA TGTGCCAGCAGCGCCCGCCGCCAGGTCGAAGCTTTCTTT.

This clonotype was detected a few times. The V call is TRBV6-1, the J call TRBJ2-2; 9 nucleotides line up with TRBD1. CDR1 and CDR2 (germline): MNHNS, SASEGT. V trimming: 6 bases; J trimming: 5 bases; junction bases outside the gene matches: 7. The CDR3 sequence is 15 residues long. The CDR3 loop is CASRRTGAETGELFF. CDR3 coding DNA: TGTGCCAGCAGGAGGACAGGGGCGGAGACCGGGGAGCTGTTTTTT.